This entry features one T cell receptor beta chain sequence. This sample was included in a study of blood T cell repertoires in COVID-19. Study context: Samples representing acute and convalescent COVID-19 were sourced from the United States, Italy and Spain. Nucleic acid was either cDNA or gDNA, and it came from T cells, B-cell-depleted T cells, or PBMCs.

Study processing details: Counts of nucleated cells, estimated from reference gene primer amplification, were obtained. Profiled with immunoSEQ multiplex PCR; TCRdb holds only in-frame clones, not every one. V and J calls and clone size are those listed in that table; D and trimming were worked out from the DNA. The data show roughly 100,000 clones, roughly 80% seen once. V was shortened by 4 bases and J by 5 bases, with 11 bases between the two germline ends. Per germline, CDR1 SQVTM and CDR2 ANQGSEA. This CDR3 contains 12 residues. This receptor was taken from a woman in her seventies with acute or convalescent COVID-19. The sample consisted of peripheral blood. The J gene is TRBJ2-5, the V gene TRBV29-1; the D is unclear. The CDR3 DNA is TGCAGCGTTGGGCAGGTCGAGGAGACCCAGTACTTC. Its protein is CSVGQVEETQYF.